The entry below gives a single TCR beta chain sequence along with its context. This receptor's antigen is unknown. Library method: 5' RACE. Each TCR library was prepared from around 3,400 ng of total RNA. cDNA was synthesized with SMARTScribe reverse transcriptase in eight separate reactions per sample. During cDNA synthesis, template switching was used to introduce unique molecular identifiers that contained a 6-nucleotide sample barcode. Amplification of TCRalpha and TCRbeta cDNA involved two nested PCRs of 16 and 9 cycles, and each PCR was followed by bead purification. Before amplification, cDNA was treated with uracil DNA-glycosylase and purified using the QIAquick PCR purification kit. In the second PCR, Illumina TruSeq-compatible adapters and sample-specific barcodes were added. Library quality and concentration were assessed using TapeStation and Qubit, and 5 ng of each library was pooled. Sequencing of the pooled libraries was done on an Illumina HiSeq2500 single-index Rapid Run using custom sequencing primers and 2 x 100 bp reads. The authors' pipeline ran thus. MiGEC version 1.2.6 was used for UMI-based consensus assembly to correct PCR and sequencing errors. MiXCR version 2.1.1 was used to carry out V(D)J alignment, clonotype assembly and CDR3 extraction. To normalise gene usage, clonotype sharing and MAIT/NKT TCR abundance, the analysis used the top 1000, 10 000 and 20 000 clonotypes per sample. After downsampling to 27 000 UMIs, diversity was calculated as the inverse Simpson index using the vegan R package. Statistical testing used paired Mann-Whitney U tests on the discordant twin pairs and applied Benjamini-Hochberg correction for multiple testing. TCRdb reprocessed the reads and provides one entry for every CDR3 protein sequence; no DNA is given. What appears here as the V and J calls and clone size reflects TCRdb's work, not the paper's. The sample's records list fewer than 200,000 distinct CDR3 sequences. Jointly, the top ten make up 2.4% of the sample.

From each donor, a roughly 2.6 ml peripheral blood sample was collected into PAXgene tubes and stored at -80 degrees C. Without T cell sorting, total RNA was isolated from whole blood using the PAXgene blood miRNA kit on an automated QIAcube. Peripheral blood from monozygotic twin pairs concordant or discordant for inflammatory bowel disease was subjected to deep TCRalpha and TCRbeta repertoire profiling with unique molecular barcoding. For every twin pair, smoking habits were documented, and each individual was categorised as a current, former or never smoker. The germline V gene (reference sequence) specifies SGHNT as CDR1 and YYREEE as CDR2. Reading from cysteine to phenylalanine, the CDR3 counts 14 amino acids. No nucleotide data were recorded. This sample stems from a study of monozygotic twins with inflammatory bowel disease (dated by TCRdb to between 2018 and 2020). Broadly, across the study: A total of some 28 monozygotic twin pairs were included in the full study, comprising nine German pairs (four IBD-concordant, five IBD-discordant) and 19 IBD-discordant Danish pairs. Each individual had, on average, about 151 000 unique TCRalpha sequences and 181 000 unique TCRbeta sequences available for analysis. The search for disease-associated traits relied mainly on comparing IBD patients with their genetically identical healthy co-twins within discordant pairs.

Results and caveats for the whole study, not just this receptor: The results gave no support for a single strong signal or clonotype linked to IBD. Concordant and discordant twins showed no difference in repertoire similarity, possibly because of limited statistical power. Fewer clonotypes were shared with other individuals by IBD patients than by healthy twins, most markedly in patients showing signs of disease activity. Because patients received different immunosuppressive treatments, the repertoires may have picked up extra background noise and variability between individuals. TCRbeta repertoire diversity, by inverse Simpson index, was decreased in IBD patients compared with their healthy co-twins. Distinction between different T cell subtypes could not be achieved in the analysis.

Specimen: blood. The chain is assembled from TRBV5-4 and TRBJ2-7; TCRdb calls TRBD2, which cannot be checked without DNA. The sequence came from a human donor with ulcerative colitis or Crohn's disease, or a healthy co-twin of an affected twin (not recorded which). The CDR3 here reads CASTLGGNVYEQYF.